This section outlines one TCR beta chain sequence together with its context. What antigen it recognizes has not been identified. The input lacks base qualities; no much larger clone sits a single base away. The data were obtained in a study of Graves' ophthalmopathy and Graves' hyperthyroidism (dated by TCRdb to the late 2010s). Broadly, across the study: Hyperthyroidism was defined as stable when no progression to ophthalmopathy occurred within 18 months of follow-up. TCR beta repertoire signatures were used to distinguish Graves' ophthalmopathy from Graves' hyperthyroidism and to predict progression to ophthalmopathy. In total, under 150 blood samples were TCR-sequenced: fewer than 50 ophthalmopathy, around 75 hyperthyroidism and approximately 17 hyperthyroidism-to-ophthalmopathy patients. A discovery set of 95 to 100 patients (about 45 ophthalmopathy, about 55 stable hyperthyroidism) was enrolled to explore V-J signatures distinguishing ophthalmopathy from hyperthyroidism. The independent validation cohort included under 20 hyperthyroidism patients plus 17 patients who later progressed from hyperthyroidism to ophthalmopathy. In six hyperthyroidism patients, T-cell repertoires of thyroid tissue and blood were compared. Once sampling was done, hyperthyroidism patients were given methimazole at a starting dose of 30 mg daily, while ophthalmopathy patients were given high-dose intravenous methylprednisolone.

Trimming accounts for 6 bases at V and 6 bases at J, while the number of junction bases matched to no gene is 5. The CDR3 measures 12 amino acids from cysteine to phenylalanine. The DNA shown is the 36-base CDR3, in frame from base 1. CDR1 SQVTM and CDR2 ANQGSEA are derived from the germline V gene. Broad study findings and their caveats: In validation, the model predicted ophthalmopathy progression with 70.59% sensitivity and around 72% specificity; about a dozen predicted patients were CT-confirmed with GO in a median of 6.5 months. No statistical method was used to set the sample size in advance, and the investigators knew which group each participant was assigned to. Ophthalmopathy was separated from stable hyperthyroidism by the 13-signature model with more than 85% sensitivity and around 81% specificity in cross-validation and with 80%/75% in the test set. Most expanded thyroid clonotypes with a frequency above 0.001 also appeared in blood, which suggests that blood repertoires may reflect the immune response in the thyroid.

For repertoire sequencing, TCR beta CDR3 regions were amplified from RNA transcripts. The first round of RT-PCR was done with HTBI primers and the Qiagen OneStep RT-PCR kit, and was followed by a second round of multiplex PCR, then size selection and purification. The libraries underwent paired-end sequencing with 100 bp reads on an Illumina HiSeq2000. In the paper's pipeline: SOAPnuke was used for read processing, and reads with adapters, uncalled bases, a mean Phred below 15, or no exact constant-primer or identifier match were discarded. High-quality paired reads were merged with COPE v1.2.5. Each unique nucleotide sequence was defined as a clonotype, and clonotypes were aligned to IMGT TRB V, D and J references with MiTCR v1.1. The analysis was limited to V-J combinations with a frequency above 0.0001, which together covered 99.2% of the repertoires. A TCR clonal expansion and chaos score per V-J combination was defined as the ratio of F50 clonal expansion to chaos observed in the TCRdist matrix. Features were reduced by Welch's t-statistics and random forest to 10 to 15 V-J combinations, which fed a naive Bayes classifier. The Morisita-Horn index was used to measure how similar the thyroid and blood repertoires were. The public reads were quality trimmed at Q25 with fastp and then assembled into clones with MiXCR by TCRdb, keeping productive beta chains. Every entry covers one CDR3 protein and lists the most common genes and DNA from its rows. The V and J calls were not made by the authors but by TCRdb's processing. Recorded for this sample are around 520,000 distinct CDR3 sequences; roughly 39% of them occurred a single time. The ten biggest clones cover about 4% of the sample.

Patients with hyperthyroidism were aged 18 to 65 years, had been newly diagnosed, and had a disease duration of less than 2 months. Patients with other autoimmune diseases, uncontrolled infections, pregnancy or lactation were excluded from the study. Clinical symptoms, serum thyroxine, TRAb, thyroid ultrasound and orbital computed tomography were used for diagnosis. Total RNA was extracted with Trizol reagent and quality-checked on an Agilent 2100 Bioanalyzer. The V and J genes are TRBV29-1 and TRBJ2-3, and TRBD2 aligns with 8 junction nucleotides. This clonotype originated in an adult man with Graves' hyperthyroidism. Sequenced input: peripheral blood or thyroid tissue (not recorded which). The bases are TGCAGCGTCTTCCGCGGGGGGGATACGCAGTATTTT. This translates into CSVFRGGDTQYF.